The source of this T cell receptor beta chain is a study of blood T cells in healthy people across ages. This clonotype was found a few times. A second about 7 to 12 cycle PCR used barcoded and J-beta primers. TCRdb processed the 5' RACE reads anew with MiXCR; each CDR3 protein has one entry. The sample has 540,000 or so distinct CDR3 sequences, around 48% seen once. Germline assignment: CDR1 SEHNR and CDR2 FQNEAQ (reference sequence). V shed 8 bases and J shed 0 bases, with 14 bases lying between them. This CDR3 is 15 amino acids long. The chain is built from TRBV7-9 and TRBJ2-1; no reliable D call. Sequencing was carried out using blood. The origin of this receptor is a man aged 80 or over in good health. The DNA for the CDR3 is TGTGCCAGCCACGGACGGGCAAGCTCCTACAATGAGCAGTTCTTC. Residues: CASHGRASSYNEQFF.